These T cell receptor beta chains were read from a single sample in a study of blood T cell repertoires in COVID-19. Only in-frame clones appear in the TCRdb table, and some are missing; sequencing was by immunoSEQ multiplex PCR. The sample lists 110,000 to 150,000 clones; approximately 90% were seen once. The sequenced sample was peripheral blood. The source of these receptors is a woman aged 55 to 70 with active COVID-19. The CDR3 runs from the conserved cysteine through the conserved F or W. Each record gives: V gene, CDR3 length, J gene, CDR3 protein.

TRBV6-2/TRBV6-3	17	TRBJ2-3	CASSYPTPSGSTDTQYF
TRBV5-1	15	TRBJ1-2	CASSGTGVPNYGYTF
TRBV6-5	14	TRBJ1-5	CASSPGTPYQPQHF
TRBV28	17	TRBJ2-2	CASSLPRLVTDTGELFF
TRBV19	16	TRBJ2-7	CASSGNSGLRAYEQYF
TRBV19	14	TRBJ1-5	CASSELNSNQPQHF
TRBV19	15	TRBJ1-1	CASSPWTGRNTEAFF
TRBV2	17	TRBJ2-2	CASSAGTRAINTGELFF
TRBV27	14	TRBJ2-7	CASSHRGESYEQYF
TRBV5-4	15	TRBJ2-3	CASTGLAGSRDTQYF
TRBV19	15	TRBJ2-3	CASRPGLAYADTQYF
TRBV5-5	15	TRBJ2-1	CASSRPGENGNEQFF
TRBV7-8	14	TRBJ2-7	CASSFAGTTYEQYF
TRBV7-3	18	TRBJ1-5	CASSPPGQVPPRNQPQHF
TRBV9	12	TRBJ2-1	CASSGTGYEQFF
TRBV7-8	14	TRBJ1-5	CASSLEVGNQPQHF
TRBV3-1/TRBV3-2	14	TRBJ2-3	CASSPSGGRNTQYF
TRBV11-2	16	TRBJ2-7	CASSLIQSAPPYEQYF
TRBV6-5	15	TRBJ2-7	CASSYSDSQAYEQYF
TRBV30	13	TRBJ2-7	CAWSPQGVGEQYF
TRBV6-6	14	TRBJ1-5	CASSPRDSNQPQHF
TRBV28	14	TRBJ2-7	CASSFRGGEDEQYF
TRBV7-9	14	TRBJ2-3	CASSVTSGTDTQYF
TRBV29-1	14	TRBJ1-2	CSVEGTGPNYGYTF
TRBV7-9	16	TRBJ2-7	CASSPDPGTTPNEQYF
TRBV28	15	TRBJ1-4	CASSFRGRVGEKLFF
TRBV19	15	TRBJ1-4	CASTPGRRANEKLFF
TRBV7-9	13	TRBJ2-1	CASSLSLYNEQFF
TRBV20-1	13	TRBJ2-1	CSASRTIHNEQFF
TRBV7-2	15	TRBJ2-3	CASSLTRDFTDTQYF
TRBV6-2/TRBV6-3	14	TRBJ1-6	CASSRDRGRIVVHF
TRBV29-1	13	TRBJ1-2	CSVLGTESYGYTF
TRBV28	14	TRBJ1-2	CASCAPGDNYGYTF
TRBV3-1/TRBV3-2	15	TRBJ1-5	CASSQEATGAQPQHF
TRBV6-4	13	TRBJ2-7	CARITGDSYEQYF
TRBV6-6	15	TRBJ2-1	CASRRWARDYNEQFF
TRBV28	15	TRBJ1-2	CASSSLFTVFYGYTF
TRBV18	18	TRBJ2-1	CASSQGQGTPSSYNEQFF
TRBV7-3	15	TRBJ2-7	CASSRGSGSSYEQYF
TRBV30	20	TRBJ1-5	CAWSESPGTARGYSNQPQHF
TRBV24-1	17	TRBJ2-1	CATSDSFGREVYNEQFF
TRBV28	13	TRBJ1-1	CANADRGLSEAFF
TRBV6-6	15	TRBJ2-3	CASSYWRSSTDTQYF